This T cell receptor beta chain was profiled in a study of T-cell reconstitution after alpha-beta-depleted transplantation in children. The library targeted TCRbeta and was prepared with unique molecular identifiers. TCRdb passed the PCR reads through MiXCR, listing each CDR3 protein once. The sample contains 490,000 or so distinct CDR3 sequences, roughly 10% of which appear only once. Study findings and constraints: At the one-year point after transplant, T-cell counts and TCRbeta diversity were found to come mostly from T cells that had been newly produced.

There are a few counts of this clonotype. Antigen: not known. Germline assignment: CDR1 MNHNS and CDR2 SASEGT. This CDR3 contains 14 residues. J gave up 7 bases and V 7 bases, and 7 bases lay outside the gene matches. The starting material was PBMCs, obtained before TCRalphabeta/CD19-depleted stem cell transplant. The sequence derives from a child aged 2-9 years with inherited bone marrow failure, due to receive a stem cell transplant. The chain joins TRBV6-1 to TRBJ2-7, with 13 nucleotides matching TRBD2. The CDR3 here is CASTPGLAGREQYF. Written as DNA, the CDR3 is TGTGCCAGCACCCCGGGACTAGCGGGACGGGAGCAGTACTTC.